The next 28 T cell receptor beta chains were all read from a single sample in a study of CD8+ T cells in alopecia areata. Treatment here: oral pan-JAK inhibitor, 5-10 mg twice daily. cDNA serving as the sequencing template came from extracted, reverse transcribed RNA. This table comes from immunoSEQ multiplex PCR, and its TCRdb copy is limited to in-frame clones, with some not included. Found here are hundreds of thousands of clones, around 64% of them singletons; the top ten hold 0.75% to 0.95%. Sequenced here: CD4+ T cells sorted from blood, sampled around week 54, from a patient treated with tofacitinib. These receptors all come from a human donor with alopecia areata.

This clone was observed a few times. The chain employs TRBV29-1 and TRBJ1-5; 7 bases are a match to TRBD1. The ends lost 3 bases at V and 7 bases at J; junction bases unmatched: 6. Germline loops: CDR1 SQVTM, CDR2 ANQGSEA. The CDR3 totals 13 residues. CDR3 in amino acids: CSVEEGAKQPQHF. The DNA for the CDR3 is TGCAGCGTTGAGGAGGGGGCTAAGCAGCCCCAGCATTTT.

The chain carries TRBV19 and TRBJ2-7; D unclear. This CDR3 is built from 15 residues. Germline V gene sequence: CDR1 LNHDA, CDR2 SQIVND (reference sequence). Trimming left V 2 bases short and J 0 bases short, with 11 bases between. CDR3 in amino acids: CASSITGDTSYEQYF. For the CDR3, the DNA is TGTGCCAGTAGTATAACTGGAGACACCTCCTACGAGCAGTACTTC.

The gene calls are TRBV29-1 and TRBJ1-1; D possibly corresponds to TRBD1 (5 bases). CDR1 and CDR2 (germline): SQVTM, ANQGSEA. This CDR3 region has 13 residues. V shed 2 bases and J shed 0 bases, with 7 bases lying between them. CDR3 sequence (DNA): TGCAGCGTTGAAAGGGGAATGAACACTGAAGCTTTCTTT. Translated: CSVERGMNTEAFF.

This clone appeared once. V usage is TRBV2 and J usage is TRBJ2-3; 11 bases are a match to TRBD1. Per the germline V gene, CDR1 is SNHLY and CDR2 is FYNNEI. V shed 4 bases, J shed 1 base, and the junction held 1 base outside the gene matches. The length of the CDR3 is 15 residues. The CDR3 bases are TGTGCCAGCAGTGGGACAGGGGGCGGCACAGATACGCAGTATTTT. It yields the protein CASSGTGGGTDTQYF.

This sequence joins TRBV11-2 and TRBJ1-1; D may be TRBD1 (5 bases). CDR3 size: 15 residues. CDR1 SGHAT and CDR2 FQNNGV come from the germline V gene. V lost 1 base, J lost 7 bases, and 16 bases lay in between. The CDR3 DNA reads TGTGCCAGCAGCTTAGGGGACGGGACGAGGTTTGAAGCTTTCTTT. Its translation: CASSLGDGTRFEAFF.

This clone was seen just once. The V call is TRBV2, the J call TRBJ2-7; TRBD1 is a possible D gene (6 bases). The CDR3 has 14 amino acids. Trimming pared 5 bases from V and 1 base from J, leaving 12 bases between. Germline loops: CDR1 SNHLY, CDR2 FYNNEI. The CDR3 DNA reads as TGTGCCAGCAGTAAACAGGGTCAATCCTACGAGCAGTACTTC. Translation: CASSKQGQSYEQYF.

Comment on this clone: One end of the junction fails to match germline, which may point to a read error. The chain links TRBV2 to TRBJ1-1; D call uncertain. The CDR3 length is 12 residues. From germline, CDR1 is SNHLY and CDR2 FYNNEI. The chain's CDR3 is CASREGNTEAFF. In DNA, the CDR3 is TGTGCCAGCAGGGAAGGGAACACTGAAGCTTTCTTT.

CDR3 nucleotides: TGTGCCAGCAGCCAAGAGGGACCTTGGGGGACCCAGTACTTC. Translating it yields CASSQEGPWGTQYF. The chain has TRBV14 and TRBJ2-5; perhaps D is TRBD1 or TRBD2 (5 bases each). The V gene lost 0 bases and the J gene lost 7 bases, with 12 bases spanning the gap. The CDR3 extends over 14 amino acids. The germline CDR1 and CDR2 sequences are SGHDN and FVKESK.

This chain joins TRBV7-2 and TRBJ2-5; D call uncertain. The CDR3 totals 13 residues. Trimming took 1 base from V and 4 from J, leaving 7 bases between them. Germline assignment: CDR1 SGHTA and CDR2 FQGNSA. The CDR3 protein is CASSLDPGETQYF. The CDR3 DNA reads as TGTGCCAGCAGCTTAGATCCGGGAGAGACCCAGTACTTC.

The rearrangement uses TRBV7-3 and TRBJ2-2, with D possibly being TRBD1 or TRBD2 (5 bases each). The V gene's germline CDR1 is SGHTA and CDR2 FQGTGA. The CDR3 length is 17 residues. V was pared by 1 base and J by 5 bases, with 17 bases between. The CDR3, as DNA: TGTGCCAGCAGCTTAAGTCCCCCACATGGGGGAACCGGGGAGCTGTTTTTT. Translating gives CASSLSPPHGGTGELFF.

This chain connects TRBV30 to TRBJ2-3; 12 bases are shared with TRBD2. The CDR3 contains 16 residues. The V segment lost 2 bases and the J segment 6 bases; nucleotides outside the gene matches: 9. CDR1 and CDR2 from the germline V gene are GTSNPN and SVGIG (reference sequence). DNA of the CDR3: TGTGCCTGGAGTATCCGGACTAGCGGGGCCCAGGATACGCAGTATTTT. This codes for CAWSIRTSGAQDTQYF.

This chain connects TRBV7-3 to TRBJ2-4; D possibly corresponds to TRBD2 (6 bases). Between the trimmed V and J ends, which lost 2 bases and 9 bases, there was a span of 14 bases. The germline gives CDR1 SGHTA, CDR2 FQGTGA. The CDR3 spans 14 residues. CDR3 residues: CASSLSHTAGIQYF. CDR3 nucleotide sequence: TGTGCCAGCAGCTTATCGCACACAGCGGGCATTCAGTACTTC.

The chain carries TRBV2 and TRBJ1-5; unclear D gene. Looked up from germline, CDR1 is SNHLY and CDR2 is FYNNEI. V dropped 3 bases and J dropped 7 bases, with 16 bases sitting between them. The CDR3 extends over 15 amino acids. The CDR3 bases are TGTGCCAGCAGTGAGATGGGCCCGGCGGTGCAGCCCCAGCATTTT. This translates into CASSEMGPAVQPQHF.

The chain has TRBV6-1 and TRBJ1-2; D call uncertain. This CDR3 contains 17 residues. Trimming removed 1 base at V and 7 bases at J, with 22 bases between. CDR1 is MNHNS, CDR2 SASEGT, per germline. The CDR3 spells CASSEGGTRSVLRGYTF. CDR3 coding DNA: TGTGCCAGCAGTGAAGGCGGCACCCGTAGTGTGCTACGTGGCTACACCTTC.

J is TRBJ1-2 and V is TRBV29-1, with 10 bases fitting TRBD1. Germline CDR1 SQVTM, CDR2 ANQGSEA. The CDR3 length is 15 residues. The J segment lost 4 bases and the V segment lost 0 bases, leaving 5 bases of the junction unmatched. CDR3 amino acids: CSVEDPTGGGYGYTF. CDR3 nucleotides: TGCAGCGTTGAAGATCCGACAGGGGGCGGCTATGGCTACACCTTC.

The gene calls are TRBV30 and TRBJ2-1; perhaps TRBD2 as D (5 bases). V lost 2 bases to trimming and J lost 2 bases, with 10 bases between them. The CDR3 spans 14 residues. In germline, CDR1 is GTSNPN, CDR2 SVGIG (reference sequence). The CDR3 here is CAWSPGITYNEQFF. In DNA form, the CDR3 reads TGTGCCTGGAGTCCGGGGATTACCTACAATGAGCAGTTCTTC.

The V call is TRBV10-3, the J call TRBJ2-7, with D hard to call. Trimming took 2 bases from V and 6 from J, leaving 5 bases between them. This CDR3 is 11 amino acids long. Germline loops: CDR1 ENHRY, CDR2 SYGVKD. The CDR3, as DNA: TGTGCCATCAGTGAGGAAGCCGAGCAGTACTTC. Encoded protein: CAISEEAEQYF.

To note about this clone: Other nucleotide sequences from this sample produce the same CDR3. The chain is built from TRBV4-1 and TRBJ2-1; 7 positions match TRBD1. Germline CDR1 MGHRA, CDR2 YSYEKL. The CDR3 contains 15 residues. V was pared by 1 base and J by 4 bases, with 4 bases of the junction left unmatched. CDR3 coding DNA: TGCGCCAGCAGCCAAGGTGGGACAGCGTACAATGAGCAGTTCTTC. Its translation: CASSQGGTAYNEQFF.

The chain links TRBV29-1 to TRBJ1-1; tentatively, D is TRBD1 (6 bases). The CDR3 covers 13 residues. V gave up 6 bases and J gave up 8 bases, with 19 bases separating them. The germline V gene encodes CDR1 SQVTM and CDR2 ANQGSEA. The CDR3 protein is CSVGGGRLMEAFF. CDR3 sequence (DNA): TGCAGCGTAGGGGGTGGAAGACTTATGGAAGCTTTCTTT.

This clone was picked up a small number of times. The V gene is TRBV9, the J gene TRBJ2-2; D is ambiguous. The CDR3 loop spans 15 amino acids. Germline CDR1 is SGDLS and CDR2 is YYNGEE. Trimming left V 0 bases short and J 4 bases short, with 10 bases between. Written as DNA, the CDR3 is TGTGCCAGCAGCGTAGCTTCGACACCCACCGGGGAGCTGTTTTTT. Translating gives CASSVASTPTGELFF.

The CDR3: CATTLLRLGVSYNEQFF. CDR3 in DNA: TGTGCCACCACCTTGCTAAGGCTAGGGGTATCCTACAATGAGCAGTTCTTC. This chain links TRBV27 with TRBJ2-1; the D gene is possibly TRBD1 (5 bases). The CDR3 has 17 amino acids. Germline loops: CDR1 MNHEY, CDR2 SMNVEV (reference sequence). V was shortened by 10 bases and J by 1 base, with 23 bases between the two germline ends.

The rearrangement links TRBV4-1 to TRBJ1-1; no definite D call. This CDR3 comprises 15 residues. With 1 base removed from V and 2 bases from J, the gap between germline ends came to 11 bases. Germline V gene lookup returns CDR1 MGHRA and CDR2 YSYEKL. The CDR3 here is CASSQGLDGNTEAFF. DNA for the CDR3: TGCGCCAGCAGCCAAGGGTTGGACGGTAACACTGAAGCTTTCTTT.

The chain is built from TRBV18 and TRBJ2-5; D is tentatively TRBD1 or TRBD2 (6 bases each). The germline V gene encodes CDR1 KGHSH and CDR2 LQKENI. With 2 bases removed from V and 4 bases from J, the gap between germline ends came to 11 bases. This CDR3 region has 14 residues. CDR3 sequence: CASSPLGGRETQYF. The CDR3, as DNA: TGTGCCAGCTCACCATTGGGGGGCCGAGAGACCCAGTACTTC.

This clone was seen only a few times. The chain couples TRBV7-9 to TRBJ2-5; the match to TRBD2 covers 11 bases. The CDR3 sequence is 15 residues long. V was clipped by 5 bases and J by 5 bases; unmatched bases: 7. Germline CDR1 is SEHNR and CDR2 is FQNEAQ (reference sequence). The CDR3 loop is CASSPLAGGMETQYF. The CDR3 DNA reads TGTGCCAGCAGCCCTCTAGCGGGGGGCATGGAGACCCAGTACTTC. The whole variable domain, remainder taken from reference TRBV7-9 and TRBJ2-5, is DTGVSQNPRHKITKRGQNVTFRCDPISEHNRLYWYRQTLGQGPEFLTYFQNEAQLEKSRLLSDRFSAERPKGSFSTLEIQRTEQGDSAMYLCASSPLAGGMETQYFGPGTRLLVL.

V and J are TRBV11-2 and TRBJ1-2; D gene ambiguous. Looked up from germline, CDR1 is SGHAT and CDR2 is FQNNGV. V shed 7 bases and J shed 7 bases, with 10 bases lying between them. The CDR3 runs 11 residues. As DNA, the CDR3 is TGTGCCAGCACCTCCGGAGGTGGCTACACCTTC. It encodes CASTSGGGYTF.

This clone came up a few times. This chain joins TRBV6-5 and TRBJ2-5; maybe TRBD1 (6 bases). Germline values: CDR1 MNHEY, CDR2 SVGAGI. This CDR3 contains 15 residues. V was clipped by 6 bases and J by 0 bases, with 14 bases between them. Written as DNA, the CDR3 is TGTGCCAGCAGCCCCCACAGGGTTTACCAAGAGACCCAGTACTTC. Translating it yields CASSPHRVYQETQYF.

The V gene is TRBV29-1, the J gene TRBJ1-2; TRBD1 agrees at 9 bases. Germline CDR1 SQVTM, CDR2 ANQGSEA. Germline trimming cut 0 bases from V and 8 bases from J; bases unmatched to any gene: 4. This CDR3 spans 13 amino acids. The CDR3, as DNA: TGCAGCGTTGAAGAGGGACAGGGTCGGGGCTACACCTTC. This translates into CSVEEGQGRGYTF. Full variable domain (outside the CDR3, taken from reference TRBV29-1 and TRBJ1-2): SAVISQKPSRDICQRGTSLTIQCQVDSQVTMMFWYRQQPGQSLTLIATANQGSEATYESGFVIDKFPISRPNLTFSTLTVSNMSPEDSSIYLCSVEEGQGRGYTFGSGTRLTVV.

V usage is TRBV20-1 and J usage is TRBJ2-1; D remains unclear. CDR1 and CDR2 (germline): DFQATT, SNEGSKA (reference sequence). V was pared by 5 bases and J by 9 bases, with 8 bases between. The CDR3 has 10 amino acids. This CDR3 is CSAGASEQFF. In DNA form, the CDR3 reads TGCAGTGCTGGAGCCAGTGAGCAGTTCTTC.